Listed here are 31 T cell receptor beta chains from one sample, sequenced in a study of T cells in Graves' hyperthyroidism and ophthalmopathy. What was amplified from RNA transcripts were TCR beta CDR3 regions. Carried out on the TCR CDR3, a first-round RT-PCR used the HTBI primer set. TCRdb analysed the multiplex PCR reads with MiXCR anew, one entry per CDR3 protein. The sample carries about 270,000 distinct CDR3 sequences, about 20% recorded once. Sequenced: blood. All receptors derive from a man aged 30 to 45 with Graves' ophthalmopathy.

The chain has TRBV19 and TRBJ1-2, with no clear D. The germline V and J ends were trimmed by 5 bases and 1 base, with 11 bases remaining between them. CDR1 and CDR2 (germline): LNHDA, SQIVND (reference sequence). CDR3 length: 14 amino acids. The CDR3, as DNA: TGTGCCAGTAGTCCCCCAGGAGTTAACTATGGCTACACCTTC. Translating it yields CASSPPGVNYGYTF.

This rearrangement joins TRBV11-2 to TRBJ2-5, with 9 bases aligning to TRBD2. V lost 4 bases and J lost 1; bases outside the gene matches: 10. This CDR3 is 17 amino acids long. The germline CDR1 and CDR2 sequences are SGHAT and FQNNGV. The CDR3 here is CASSSVSAGGPQETQYF. CDR3 in DNA: TGTGCCAGCAGCTCGGTCTCAGCGGGAGGTCCCCAAGAGACCCAGTACTTC.

A note on this clonotype: A single base separates this from a much larger clone, so it may be a read error. V gene TRBV27 combines with J gene TRBJ1-1; possibly TRBD1 for D (6 bases). V was trimmed by 6 bases and J by 4 bases, leaving 18 bases between them. Looked up from germline, CDR1 is MNHEY and CDR2 is SMNVEV (reference sequence). CDR3 size: 15 residues. CDR3 sequence: CASSSARGAGTEAFF. The CDR3 DNA is TGTGCCAGCAGCTCCGCGAGGGGGGCGGGCACTGAAGCTTTCTTT.

This clonotype was observed a few times. V and J are TRBV7-9 and TRBJ2-7; 8 bases map to TRBD2. J lost 2 bases, V lost 4 bases, and 13 bases had no gene match. Germline V gene sequence: CDR1 SEHNR, CDR2 FQNEAQ (reference sequence). The CDR3 contains 17 residues. The CDR3 region has the DNA TGTGCCAGCAGCTCGTGGGGTAGCGGGGAACAAGCCTACGAGCAGTACTTC. As protein: CASSSWGSGEQAYEQYF.

This rearrangement joins TRBV6-1 to TRBJ1-6; D is possibly TRBD1 (5 bases). V dropped 5 bases and J dropped 12 bases, with 14 bases sitting between them. Germline V gene sequence: CDR1 MNHNS, CDR2 SASEGT. CDR3 length equals 13 residues. The CDR3 DNA reads TGTGCCAGCAGTCCGGGGCCAGTGGAACCCCTCCACTTT. Translation gives CASSPGPVEPLHF.

This clonotype has at least ten counts. The chain recombines TRBV12-3 or TRBV12-4 with TRBJ2-5; weak D call: TRBD2 (5 bases). The CDR3 is 14 amino acids. V was cut by 5 bases and J by 4 bases, with 14 bases left in between. The CDR3 protein is CASSPPGWGETQYF. CDR3 DNA: TGTGCCAGCAGTCCCCCGGGGTGGGGAGAGACCCAGTACTTC.

Ten or more counts support this clonotype. The rearrangement joins TRBV20-1 to TRBJ1-1; maybe TRBD1 (5 bases). V lost 5 bases and J lost 7, with 20 bases in between. The CDR3 contains 14 residues. Germline V gene sequence: CDR1 DFQATT, CDR2 SNEGSKA (reference sequence). This CDR3 is CSAPLPGREFEAFF. The CDR3 coding sequence is TGCAGTGCTCCCCTTCCGGGACGCGAATTTGAAGCTTTCTTT.

The sample holds a few counts of this clonotype. The J gene is TRBJ1-5, the V gene TRBV9; unclear D gene. Germline V lookup: CDR1 SGDLS, CDR2 YYNGEE. V shed 3 bases and J shed 0 bases, with 7 bases lying between them. CDR3 length equals 14 residues. The CDR3 sequence: CASSEDGSNQPQHF. The DNA for the CDR3 is TGTGCCAGCAGCGAGGACGGTAGCAATCAGCCCCAGCATTTT.

V usage is TRBV13 and J usage is TRBJ2-5; 11 nucleotides match TRBD2. With V trimmed by 1 base and J by 13 bases, 14 bases remained unmatched. The germline CDR1 and CDR2 sequences are PRHDT and FYEKMQ (reference sequence). The CDR3 has 16 residues. CDR3 loop: CASSLVFGLAGPILYF. The CDR3 DNA reads TGTGCCAGCAGCTTAGTCTTTGGACTAGCGGGCCCCATTCTGTACTTC. Using reference TRBV13 and TRBJ2-5 for the parts outside the CDR3, the full variable domain is AAGVIQSPRHLIKEKRETATLKCYPIPRHDTVYWYQQGPGQDPQFLISFYEKMQSDKGSIPDRFSAQQFSDYHSELNMSSLELGDSALYFCASSLVFGLAGPILYFGPGTRLLVL.

This chain joins TRBV5-1 and TRBJ2-5; possible D gene TRBD2, 6 bases. With 0 bases removed from V and 6 bases from J, the gap between germline ends came to 12 bases. Germline V gene lookup returns CDR1 SGHRS and CDR2 YFSETQ. The CDR3 is made up of 14 amino acids. CDR3 sequence (DNA): TGCGCCAGCAGCTTGGACGGCGGGATAAAGACCCAGTACTTC. Its protein is CASSLDGGIKTQYF.

Ten or more counts support this clonotype. The chain is built from TRBV11-2 and TRBJ2-7; D is uncertain. V lost 3 bases and J 2 bases, leaving 14 bases between the germline ends. The CDR3 spans 15 residues. CDR1 is SGHAT and CDR2 is FQNNGV in the germline V gene. The CDR3 here is CASSFLPVKTYEQYF. CDR3 DNA sequence: TGTGCCAGCAGCTTCCTCCCGGTTAAGACCTACGAGCAGTACTTC.

This clonotype was seen more than once but under ten times. The chain uses TRBV28 and TRBJ1-2, with 9 nucleotides matching TRBD1. The CDR3 has 15 residues. CDR1 is MDHEN, CDR2 SYDVKM, per germline. After removal of 5 bases from V and 4 bases from J, the junction contained 8 bases not matched to a gene. The CDR3 here is CASSSSGTGIYGYTF. The CDR3 nucleotides read TGTGCCAGCAGTAGCTCCGGGACAGGGATCTATGGCTACACCTTC.

Only a few counts were recorded for this clonotype. The chain couples TRBV9 to TRBJ2-3; TRBD2 aligns across 9 bases. J lost 4 bases, V lost 1 base, and 4 bases had no gene match. Per germline, CDR1 SGDLS and CDR2 YYNGEE. The CDR3 length is 15 residues. The CDR3 DNA is TGTGCCAGCAGCGTAATAGCGGGAGCGGCAGATACGCAGTATTTT. This encodes CASSVIAGAADTQYF.

The V and J genes are TRBV28 and TRBJ2-5; D possibly uses TRBD1 or TRBD2 (5 bases each). This CDR3 is 14 amino acids long. Trimming cost V 4 bases and J 5 bases, with 14 bases left between them. From germline, CDR1 is MDHEN and CDR2 SYDVKM. The CDR3, as DNA: TGTGCCAGCAGTTCTTGGGGGAGAGGGGAGACCCAGTACTTC. As protein: CASSSWGRGETQYF.

The gene calls are TRBV27 and TRBJ2-3, with TRBD2 as a possible D gene (7 bases). The germline V gene has CDR1 MNHEY and CDR2 SMNVEV (reference sequence). The CDR3 consists of 13 residues. V shed 6 bases and J shed 6 bases, with 13 bases lying between them. The DNA of the CDR3 is TGTGCCAGCAGCCTCAGGGGAGGGGATACGCAGTATTTT. Its translation: CASSLRGGDTQYF.

This chain uses TRBV6-2 or TRBV6-3 with TRBJ1-5; the D gene is possibly TRBD1 (6 bases). Germline V gene lookup returns CDR1 MNHEY and CDR2 SVGEGT. This CDR3 comprises 16 residues. The V gene lost 6 bases and the J gene lost 3 bases, with 18 bases spanning the gap. CDR3 in DNA: TGTGCCAGCAGCTACACAGGGCCGCAATCCAATCAGCCCCAGCATTTT. Amino acid sequence: CASSYTGPQSNQPQHF.

Only a few counts were recorded for this clonotype. The CDR3 loop is CASSPAGVYSQPQHF. As DNA, the CDR3 is TGTGCCAGCAGCCCCGCTGGGGTCTACTCTCAGCCCCAGCATTTT. The rearrangement joins TRBV27 to TRBJ1-5; D not certain. The CDR3 runs to 15 residues. With 6 bases removed from V and 6 bases from J, the gap between germline ends came to 18 bases. The V gene's germline CDR1 is MNHEY and CDR2 SMNVEV (reference sequence).

This clonotype has more than one count but fewer than ten. The chain links TRBV20-1 to TRBJ2-3, with 9 bases aligning to TRBD1. In germline, CDR1 is DFQATT, CDR2 SNEGSKA (reference sequence). The CDR3 covers 16 residues. The V segment lost 1 base and the J segment 4 bases; nucleotides outside the gene matches: 9. For the CDR3, the DNA is TGCAGTGCTAGAGGAGGGGCCGGGACAGGGTCAGATACGCAGTATTTT. It translates to CSARGGAGTGSDTQYF.

The chain is built from TRBV6-1 and TRBJ1-5, with 7 bases matching TRBD1. The CDR3 length is 17 residues. Germline V lookup: CDR1 MNHNS, CDR2 SASEGT. V dropped 9 bases and J dropped 0; count of bases not matched to a gene: 14. Here the CDR3 reads CASPNPGTAHSNQPQHF. CDR3 bases: TGTGCCAGTCCCAATCCCGGGACAGCCCATAGCAATCAGCCCCAGCATTTT.

This clonotype was seen a few times. This chain uses TRBV5-1 with TRBJ1-2; D unclear. This CDR3 is 12 amino acids long. With 1 base removed from V and 8 bases from J, the gap between germline ends came to 9 bases. CDR1 is SGHRS, CDR2 YFSETQ, per germline. In DNA, the CDR3 is TGCGCCAGCAGCTTGTTGGAAGGAGGCTACACCTTC. Amino acids: CASSLLEGGYTF.

The CDR3 coding sequence is TGTGCCAGCAGCCTTAACAGGGCGTCGGGAGAAAAACTGTTTTTT. It translates to CASSLNRASGEKLFF. V is TRBV7-6 and J is TRBJ1-4, with a possible D match to TRBD1 (6 bases). Germline CDR1 is SGHVS and CDR2 is FNYEAQ. V lost 5 bases and J lost 8, with 18 bases in between. This CDR3 is built from 15 residues.

The chain couples TRBV2 to TRBJ2-1; TRBD1 matches at 7 bases. Germline V CDR1 and CDR2: SNHLY, FYNNEI. The CDR3 sequence is 14 residues long. With 6 bases clipped from V and 8 bases from J, the junction kept 10 bases outside the gene matches. Here the CDR3 DNA reads TGTGCCAGCAGCACAAACAGGGGTTCCTATGAGCAGTTCTTC. Amino acid sequence: CASSTNRGSYEQFF. Full variable domain (remainder filled in from reference TRBV2 and TRBJ2-1): EPEVTQTPSHQVTQMGQEVILRCVPISNHLYFYWYRQILGQKVEFLVSFYNNEISEKSEIFDDQFSVERPDGSNFTLKIRSTKLEDSAMYFCASSTNRGSYEQFFGPGTRLTVL.

V is TRBV12-3 or TRBV12-4 and J is TRBJ1-4; no clear D. CDR3 length: 12 residues. Trimming cost V 6 bases and J 8 bases, with 10 bases left between them. CDR3 in amino acids: CASRVLREKLFF. The CDR3 nucleotides are TGTGCCAGCAGGGTGCTAAGGGAAAAACTGTTTTTT.

V is TRBV7-6 and J is TRBJ1-6; D ambiguous. Between the trimmed V and J ends, which lost 4 bases and 9 bases, there was a span of 10 bases. This CDR3 region has 13 residues. Germline V gene sequence: CDR1 SGHVS, CDR2 FNYEAQ. The CDR3 DNA reads as TGTGCCAGCAGCTCCGGTGGGGTTTCACCCCTCCACTTT. Its translation: CASSSGGVSPLHF.

The chain combines TRBV30 with TRBJ2-3; D assignment may be TRBD1 or TRBD2 (5 bases each). CDR1 and CDR2 from the germline V gene are GTSNPN and SVGIG (reference sequence). The CDR3 covers 14 residues. The V and J ends lost 0 bases and 6 bases respectively, with 13 bases between them. The DNA of the CDR3 is TGTGCCTGGAGTGTACTACTTCGGGACGATACGCAGTATTTT. It is translated as CAWSVLLRDDTQYF.

This clonotype has at least ten counts. The CDR3: CASSFPGTPNEKLFF. As DNA, the CDR3 is TGTGCCAGCAGCTTTCCTGGGACACCTAATGAAAAACTGTTTTTT. The rearrangement joins TRBV7-9 to TRBJ1-4; D is perhaps TRBD1 (6 bases). The V end was cut by 3 bases, the J end by 3 bases, with 11 bases between. Looked up from germline, CDR1 is SEHNR and CDR2 is FQNEAQ (reference sequence). The CDR3 has 15 amino acids.

This clonotype was detected ten times or more. The rearrangement links TRBV2 to TRBJ1-2, with 9 bases lining up with TRBD1. This CDR3 contains 15 residues. Per the germline V gene, CDR1 is SNHLY and CDR2 is FYNNEI. The trim removed 1 base at V and 2 bases at J, leaving 2 bases unmatched. The CDR3 coding sequence is TGTGCCAGCAGTGAAGAGGGACAGGGCAACTATGGCTACACCTTC. Protein sequence: CASSEEGQGNYGYTF.

The rearrangement links TRBV7-3 to TRBJ2-2; TRBD2 matches 13 bases. With V trimmed by 5 bases and J by 7 bases, 19 bases remained unmatched. This CDR3 is 20 amino acids long. Per germline, CDR1 SGHTA and CDR2 FQGTGA. The CDR3 bases are TGTGCCAGCAGCAGCACTAGCGGGAGGGCCTTGGGGCCGGGGAACGGGGAGCTGTTTTTT. Encoded protein: CASSSTSGRALGPGNGELFF.

The genes are TRBV11-3 and TRBJ1-2; TRBD1 is a possible D gene (5 bases). CDR3 length: 16 residues. With 6 bases removed from V and 4 bases from J, the gap between germline ends came to 21 bases. CDR1 is SGHNT and CDR2 is YENEEA in the germline V gene. CDR3 protein: CASSSKDPGPSYGYTF. The CDR3 DNA reads TGTGCCAGCAGTTCAAAAGACCCGGGACCCAGCTATGGCTACACCTTC.

The rearrangement joins TRBV6-1 to TRBJ1-1; TRBD1 matches at 11 bases. Trimming removed 6 bases from V and 10 bases from J; junction bases left unmatched: 10. The germline V gene has CDR1 MNHNS and CDR2 SASEGT. The CDR3 contains 14 residues. The CDR3 sequence: CASSRSGQGARAFF. CDR3 nucleotide sequence: TGTGCCAGCAGCCGAAGCGGACAGGGGGCGAGAGCTTTCTTT.

The J gene is TRBJ2-3, the V gene TRBV29-1; 8 bases line up with TRBD2. The CDR3 is 13 amino acids. Germline CDR1 SQVTM, CDR2 ANQGSEA. The trim removed 4 bases at V and 2 bases at J, leaving 2 bases unmatched. For the CDR3, the DNA is TGCAGCGTTGTACTAGCGGCCACAGATACGCAGTATTTT. It is translated as CSVVLAATDTQYF.